Below, one T cell receptor beta chain is given with its context. The specificity of this receptor is unknown. The record has no base qualities; no much larger clone is one base away. Libraries were built with the immunoSEQ multiplex PCR assay. The multiplex PCR relied on a mix of 60 forward primers for TCR Vbeta segments and 13 reverse primers for TCR Jbeta segments. The CDR3 region of rearranged TCR beta genes was amplified from genomic DNA by a multiplex PCR assay. Amplified TCR beta libraries were sequenced as 87-base-pair reads on the Illumina HiSeq System. In the source study's methods: Across the 640 or so repertoires, a later analysis counted 75 million to 90 million unique TCR beta chains, 9.5 million to 13 million of which were shared by at least two donors. To remove PCR and sequencing errors, raw reads were error-corrected and collapsed into unique sequences using a nearest-neighbor algorithm that merged closely related sequences. Alignment of CDR3 sequences to IMGT reference sequences was used to assign V, D and J gene segments. Each retained sequence needed at least a six-nucleotide match to both a V gene segment and a J gene segment. Rearrangements were called productive when the CDR3 lacked stop codons and stayed in frame with V and J; all others were non-productive. Following IMGT convention, CDR3 was defined as the stretch from the second conserved V-encoded cysteine up to the conserved J-encoded phenylalanine. In an earlier analysis of 550 to 650 of the donors, sequences lacking an unambiguous match to a single V gene segment were excluded. An earlier analysis of several hundred of the donors classified V segments as functional when productive rearrangements were above 56.7% and as segregating when the standard deviation between donors was above 5%. A statistical classification framework was built to diagnose cytomegalovirus status from the catalog of TCR beta chain sequences. In a later analysis, TCR nucleotide sequences were compared against IMGT/GENE-DB human TR gene sequences so that V and J genes could be assigned. A later analysis assigned CDR3 sequences and most-parsimonious VDJ recombination scenarios with the TCRdist pipeline. In a later analysis, each TCR beta chain was defined by its CDR3 amino acid sequence together with its V-gene family, and reads without a unique V-gene family were excluded. As a way to deal with suspected cross-contamination and a sequencing artifact, a later analysis dropped over 550 nucleotide sequences that were highly shared and had low generation probability. In a later analysis, a clonal expansion index was calculated for each public chain from normalized within-repertoire ranks of inferred template counts. In a later analysis, generation probabilities were computed using a VDJ recombination model fitted to out-of-frame rearrangements, and the results were checked against IGoR. Hypergeometric tests were used in a later analysis to score TCR-TCR, TCR-HLA and TCR-CMV co-occurrence, with a repertoire-size bias correction applied to the TCR pairs. To estimate false discovery rates, a later analysis permuted the HLA or CMV assignments 20 times. In a later analysis, co-occurring TCRs were grouped using DBSCAN, and TCRdist sequence similarity was added for clustering within HLA-allele-positive subsets. For co-occurrence clustering, repertoires with fewer than 30,000 or more than 120,000 public chains were excluded, along with five or six repertoires with anomalous nucleotide sharing. TCRdb stores this immuneACCESS table with in-frame sequences only. Part of the clones is absent; in the studies checked, under half of the shortfall reflects unresolved V genes, and no reason is known for the rest. V and J calls and clone size are as listed in that table; D and trimming were resolved from the DNA. In this sample the table shows some 200,000 clones, roughly 88% of which occur a single time. Of the sample, roughly 0.7% is held by the ten largest clones.

The data originate from a study of cytomegalovirus exposure and HLA in healthy donors (dated by TCRdb to about 2017). Notes on the research overall: In an earlier analysis of about 560 of the donors, 276 Gb of sequence data and 120 million or so unique TCR beta sequences from 150 million to 200 million T cells were reported. Roughly 290 gigabases of sequencing data and roughly 81 million unique TCR sequences made up an early release that covered 500 to 650 HLA-typed donors. Among the roughly 400 genotyped donors, around 81% belonged to the genetic ancestry cluster associated with self-reported Caucasian donors. The study aimed to test whether signatures of past pathogen exposure could be identified by cataloging public T cell receptors. The study used immunosequencing to profile the T cell repertoires of some 600 subjects and linked those repertoires to cytomegalovirus serostatus. Besides the first cohort of 666 subjects, a separate validation cohort made up of 120 different subjects was used. High-throughput TCR immunosequencing, statistical association of individual TCRs with disease status, and machine learning were combined to predict cytomegalovirus infection status. A later analysis re-analyzed previously published TCR beta repertoires from several hundred donors and added high-resolution HLA genotyping to study TCR occurrence patterns. Rather than drawing on any new phenotypic data, the later analysis identified candidate immune exposures from TCR beta sequences and the way those sequences occurred across donors. An earlier analysis of 587 of the donors applied high-throughput TCR beta sequencing to assess whether each TCR beta V gene segment acted as functional or pseudogenic. Donor age, sex, ethnicity and CMV serostatus were compiled alongside the repertoire data. Genome-wide SNP genotypes for about three fifths of the roughly 670 donors were used in a later genetic analysis, which treated that subset as a discovery cohort. All discovery cohort repertoires had been generated using a single sequencing platform. Class I and class II HLA loci were covered by the typing at four-digit resolution. The number of typed donors differed by locus: about 620-640 for A, B, C, DRB1 and DQB1; roughly 510 for DQA1; some 590 for DPA1; and approximately 450 for DPB1. Roughly 5 DR-DQ haplotypes were handled as single units for association and clustering, since linkage in the cohort was strong. Across approximately 420 genotyped donors of the cohort, an average of roughly 250,000 unique TCR beta nucleotide sequences per donor were sequenced, and roughly 20% of those sequences were non-productive.

In total, over 600 healthy bone marrow donors made up the cohort. At the time of sampling, all cohort members were nominally healthy, though unrecorded immune exposures were likely present. The donor was CMV seronegative and belonged to the group of around 350 seronegative cohort members. A peripheral blood sample was collected from each donor, and TCR beta sequencing was performed on peripheral blood mononuclear cells. The Qiagen DNeasy Blood Extraction Kit was used to extract genomic DNA from the blood cell samples. Here is what the overall study found, with its caveats: A later analysis found that HLA-associated TCR beta chains were more clonally expanded and had lower generation probabilities than equally common non-associated chains. The classifier was reported to diagnose cytomegalovirus status with high specificity and sensitivity in both the original and validation cohorts. The authors suggested that the approach could potentially be extended to other disease states and immunological phenotypes. In a later genetic analysis, fewer N-insertions in productive TCRs were reported among donors in an Asian-associated ancestry cluster than the approximately 670-donor mean. Presence/absence analyses assumed roughly uniform sequencing depth across donors, an assumption that may not hold. A further reported finding was that TCR beta sequences accurately predicted the HLA-A and HLA-B alleles for most subjects in the first cohort. An earlier analysis of approximately 530 of the donors showed that most TCR beta V segments appeared in productive rearrangements either about 87% or about 30% of the time, which broadly matched IMGT annotations. Strong co-occurrence of HLA alleles, especially DR and DQ, made assigning TCR associations to individual alleles difficult. In a later analysis, several top co-occurrence clusters were reported to appear linked to parvovirus B19, influenza, CMV and Epstein-Barr virus. A total of 150 to 200 TCR beta chains were listed by the study as associated with cytomegalovirus. For the cohort, immune exposure information was limited to CMV serostatus. In vitro tests confirmed that a few of the cytomegalovirus-associated TCR beta chains recognize cytomegalovirus antigens. The 87-base-pair reads could not distinguish some IMGT-functional V segments, including TRBV6-2 and TRBV6-3, so those segments were excluded. The sequencing pipeline was judged likely to have produced a cluster of highly shared sequence variants as a technical artifact. V-gene and J-gene trimming of TCR beta chains was associated with a missense DCLRE1C variant in a later genetic analysis, and the association was replicated in an independent cohort. Because counts were too low, roughly 18 rarely observed V segments, including chromosome 9 orphons, were left out of the earlier analysis of 500 to 750 of the donors. In a later analysis, the rate of TCR association differed among HLA loci, with DRB1 alleles having the most associated TCRs and HLA-C alleles having the fewest. This cohort had only TCR beta chains sequenced, and the lack of alpha or paired-chain data limited which features could be detected. In a later analysis, most CMV-associated TCR beta chains were found to appear HLA-restricted, with HLA associations seemingly driven largely by CMV exposure. Most TCR sequences were observed very rarely across donors, whereas some public TCRs were present in many individuals. Because HLA typing was unavailable for some donors at each locus, only the typed subset was used in association tests. At a false discovery rate of 0.05, a later analysis linked around 17,000 TCR beta sequences to specific HLA alleles. Correlated functional status among segregating V segments might be attributable to linkage disequilibrium, but an unknown experimental factor could not be ruled out.

The CDR3 holds 13 amino acids from the cysteine to the phenylalanine. Only the CDR3 part of the read is kept: 39 bases, read in frame from the first base. CDR1 and CDR2, per the germline V gene, are SNHLY and FYNNEI. The junction carries 6 bases between V and J, which are trimmed by 4 bases and 0 bases respectively. This sequence originates from a boy aged 2-15 years in good health and CMV-seronegative. This receptor chain uses TRBV2 and TRBJ2-5, with a tentative D gene TRBD2 over 5 matching bases. The source material was PBMCs. The CDR3 loop reads CASSAGYQETQYF. The DNA sequence is given as TGTGCCAGCAGTGCGGGGTACCAAGAGACCCAGTACTTC.